This T cell receptor (beta chain) derives from a study of OX40 agonist ivuxolimab in advanced cancers. Across the whole study: Melanoma, hepatocellular carcinoma, head and neck or renal cell cancer occurred in dose-escalation patients. Regarding the study as a whole: Expanded clones tended on average to be more numerous among CD8+ T cells than CD4+. Partial responders dosed at 0.1-3.0 mg/kg displayed clonal expansion ranking among the lowest.

People who had autoimmune disease history or systemic immunosuppression were excluded. V lost 5 bases to trimming and J lost 5 bases; unmatched junction nucleotides: 6. Germline CDR1 reads SNHLY; CDR2 reads FYNNEI. This CDR3 region has 16 residues. Profiling relied on immunoSEQ multiplex PCR, and the TCRdb table lists in-frame clones only, not all of them. The sample holds about 26,000 clones, about nine tenths seen once. Of note for this clone: The antigen is undetermined.

Sample: CD4+ or CD8+ T cells sorted from blood, taken in a trial of the OX40 agonist ivuxolimab. The gene calls are TRBV2 and TRBJ2-1; 13 bases line up with TRBD2. The source is an adult with an advanced solid tumor such as melanoma, head and neck, liver or kidney cancer. CDR3 DNA sequence: TGTGCCAGCAGTCCCGGGACTAGCGGGATAAACAATGAGCAGTTCTTC. It is translated as CASSPGTSGINNEQFF.